These T cell receptor beta chains were read from a single sample in a study of blood T cell repertoires in COVID-19. TCRdb's table, derived via immunoSEQ multiplex PCR, lists solely in-frame clones and lacks some. Here the sample spans about 74,000 clones, 65% to 90% being singletons. The sequencing sample was made of peripheral blood. These TCRs come from a man aged 50 to 59 with acute or convalescent COVID-19. CDR3s include the opening cysteine and the closing phenylalanine or tryptophan. D genes are given only for firm matches. Not all rows give a size; the values are once, few, many and, for expanded clones, a class.

d_call clone_size j_call v_call cdr3_aa cdr3_nt
. . TRBJ1-5 TRBV10-3 CAISDQVGDSGPQHF TGTGCCATCAGTGATCAGGTCGGGGACTCGGGGCCCCAGCATTTT
TRBD1 . TRBJ1-1 TRBV29-1 CSVHRQGGTEAFF TGCAGCGTTCACCGACAGGGGGGCACTGAAGCTTTCTTT
. . TRBJ1-6 TRBV3-1/TRBV3-2 CASSLEGVNSPLHF TGTGCCAGCAGCCTCGAGGGAGTTAATTCACCCCTCCACTTT
. . TRBJ2-5 TRBV25-1 CATTREQRGTQYF TGTGCCACCACCCGGGAACAACGGGGGACCCAGTACTTC
TRBD2 . TRBJ2-5 TRBV4-2 CASSQGSGSGGQETQYF TGTGCCAGCAGCCAAGGAAGTGGAAGCGGGGGCCAAGAGACCCAGTACTTC
TRBD2 . TRBJ2-1 TRBV10-3 CAVGTSVANEQFF TGTGCCGTAGGGACTAGCGTCGCCAATGAGCAGTTCTTC
. . TRBJ1-2 TRBV7-2 CASSVAGTRGYTF TGTGCCAGCAGCGTAGCCGGGACTAGAGGCTACACCTTC
TRBD1 once TRBJ2-5 TRBV5-4 CASSLAMGQQETQYF TGTGCCAGCAGCTTGGCTATGGGACAGCAAGAGACCCAGTACTTC
TRBD1 . TRBJ1-2 TRBV6-5 CASRRRDSKYGYTF TGTGCCAGCAGACGCCGGGACAGCAAATATGGCTACACCTTC
TRBD1 few TRBJ2-3 TRBV24-1 CATSDPGTGRPDTQYF TGTGCCACCAGTGATCCCGGGACAGGGAGACCAGATACGCAGTATTTT
. few TRBJ1-4 TRBV30 CAWISGLGEKLFF TGTGCCTGGATTTCAGGGCTTGGTGAAAAACTGTTTTTT
TRBD1 few TRBJ1-6 TRBV7-9 CASGWGDRSNSPLHF TGTGCCAGCGGCTGGGGGGACAGGTCTAATTCACCCCTCCACTTT
TRBD2 . TRBJ2-2 TRBV10-1 CASSVGGATGELFF TGCGCCAGCAGCGTCGGGGGGGCCACCGGGGAGCTGTTTTTT
TRBD1 once TRBJ1-4 TRBV27 CASSAGTGKKLFF TGTGCCAGCAGTGCCGGGACAGGGAAAAAACTGTTTTTT
TRBD1 few TRBJ1-6 TRBV7-2 CASSFYRGGSPLHF TGTGCCAGCAGCTTCTACAGGGGCGGTTCACCCCTCCACTTT
. . TRBJ1-3 TRBV24-1 CATSDLAPSAFSGNTIYF TGTGCCACCAGTGATTTGGCCCCATCTGCGTTCTCTGGAAACACCATATATTTT
TRBD1 . TRBJ1-2 TRBV19 CASSLHPGTGGGYTF TGTGCCAGTAGTCTCCACCCGGGGACAGGGGGTGGCTACACCTTC
TRBD1 . TRBJ1-5 TRBV19 CASSPTGVGNQPQHF TGTGCCAGTAGCCCGACAGGGGTTGGGAATCAGCCCCAGCATTTT
. . TRBJ1-2 TRBV6-5 CASSYSSGEANYGYTF TGTGCCAGCAGTTACTCGAGTGGAGAAGCTAACTATGGCTACACCTTC
TRBD1 . TRBJ2-5 TRBV5-1 CASSSGTEQETQYF TGCGCCAGCAGCTCCGGGACAGAACAAGAGACCCAGTACTTC
TRBD1 . TRBJ2-5 TRBV30 CAWSEGQGETQYF TGTGCCTGGAGTGAGGGACAGGGAGAGACCCAGTACTTC
. . TRBJ1-1 TRBV29-1 CSVGGHVNTEAFF TGCAGCGTCGGAGGCCACGTGAACACTGAAGCTTTCTTT
TRBD1 once TRBJ2-5 TRBV12-5 CASGSGQGEETQYF TGTGCTAGTGGGAGTGGACAGGGCGAGGAGACCCAGTACTTC
TRBD2 . TRBJ2-2 TRBV5-1 CASSPSGGNTGELFF TGCGCCAGCAGCCCCAGCGGGGGGAACACCGGGGAGCTGTTTTTT
TRBD1 . TRBJ1-3 TRBV27 CASSPGTGGYTIYF TGTGCCAGCAGTCCGGGGACAGGGGGGTACACCATATATTTT
. few TRBJ1-2 TRBV2 CASSETGPYGYTF TGTGCCAGCAGTGAAACAGGTCCCTATGGCTACACCTTC
. few TRBJ2-3 TRBV10-1 CASSDGIAIDTDTQYF TGCGCCAGCAGTGATGGCATAGCGATAGACACAGATACGCAGTATTTT
. once TRBJ1-5 TRBV6-6 CASRIFSNQPQHF TGTGCCAGCAGAATATTCAGCAATCAGCCCCAGCATTTT
TRBD2 . TRBJ2-5 TRBV7-3 CASSLGGGDETQYF TGTGCCAGCAGCTTAGGCGGGGGGGACGAGACCCAGTACTTC
TRBD1 . TRBJ1-5 TRBV18 CASSLDRVNQPQHF TGTGCCAGCTCACTGGACAGGGTCAACCAGCCCCAGCATTTT
. . TRBJ2-3 TRBV6-1 CASSEEDSYTDTQYF TGTGCCAGCAGTGAAGAAGACAGTTACACAGATACGCAGTATTTT
. . TRBJ2-5 TRBV4-1 CASSHSAGSRWETQYF TGCGCCAGCAGCCATTCCGCCGGGAGCAGGTGGGAGACCCAGTACTTC
. . TRBJ1-3 TRBV19 CASSVSGQPDDTIYF TGTGCCAGTAGCGTATCCGGACAGCCAGATGACACCATATATTTT
. . TRBJ2-1 TRBV5-1 CASSPVGGPVLLTEQFF TGCGCCAGCAGCCCGGTGGGGGGGCCTGTCCTCCTCACTGAGCAGTTCTTC
TRBD1 . TRBJ1-2 TRBV6-5 CASSSRGRKYGYTF TGTGCCAGCAGTTCAAGGGGGCGCAAGTATGGCTACACCTTC
. . TRBJ2-1 TRBV5-1 CASSLAYPGGPGNEQFF TGCGCCAGCAGCTTGGCCTATCCGGGGGGCCCTGGCAATGAGCAGTTCTTC
TRBD1 . TRBJ2-1 TRBV29-1 CSGETGVKFF TGCAGCGGTGAGACAGGGGTTAAGTTCTTC
TRBD2 once TRBJ2-5 TRBV6-5 CASSSDGQGGRTQYF TGTGCCAGCAGCTCCGACGGTCAGGGAGGGCGGACCCAGTACTTC
. . TRBJ2-1 TRBV4-2 CASSLISSGQTIDEQFF TGTGCCAGCAGCCTAATATCCTCGGGTCAGACCATCGATGAGCAGTTCTTC
TRBD1 few TRBJ1-1 TRBV19 CASSKGQTMNTEAFF TGTGCCAGTAGTAAGGGACAGACTATGAACACTGAAGCTTTCTTT
. once TRBJ2-2 TRBV28 CASSYDQAYTGELFF TGTGCCAGCAGTTACGACCAGGCTTATACCGGGGAGCTGTTTTTT
TRBD1 . TRBJ2-7 TRBV7-2 CASSAGQELSYEQYF TGTGCCAGCAGCGCGGGACAGGAACTCTCCTACGAGCAGTACTTC
TRBD1 . TRBJ1-2 TRBV29-1 CSVGDRGDYGYTF TGCAGCGTTGGGGACAGGGGCGACTATGGCTACACCTTC
. . TRBJ1-1 TRBV6-4 CASSLTGNTEAFF TGTGCCAGCAGCCTTACAGGGAACACTGAAGCTTTCTTT
TRBD1 . TRBJ1-5 TRBV7-8 CASSMDRPNQPQHF TGTGCCAGCAGCATGGACAGGCCGAATCAGCCCCAGCATTTT
TRBD1 . TRBJ2-3 TRBV3-1/TRBV3-2 CASRRGQGIADTQYF TGTGCCAGCAGGCGGGGACAGGGAATTGCAGATACGCAGTATTTT
. . TRBJ2-1 TRBV5-1 CASSLPIRGAPQEQFF TGCGCCAGCAGCTTGCCCATACGGGGGGCCCCTCAGGAGCAGTTCTTC
TRBD1 . TRBJ2-3 TRBV9 CASSLGTADTQYF TGTGCCAGCAGTTTAGGGACAGCGGATACGCAGTATTTT
TRBD2 . TRBJ2-3 TRBV6-5 CASSRTSGGSDTQYF TGTGCCAGCAGCCGGACTAGCGGGGGGTCAGATACGCAGTATTTT
. . TRBJ2-4 TRBV27 CASSVHSKNIQYF TGTGCCAGCAGTGTTCACAGCAAAAACATTCAGTACTTC
TRBD1 . TRBJ2-3 TRBV29-1 CSVEDGTPGTGNTDTQYF TGCAGCGTTGAAGACGGAACCCCCGGGACAGGGAACACAGATACGCAGTATTTT
TRBD2 . TRBJ2-1 TRBV10-1 CASIHPGGGSYNEQFF TGCGCCAGCATACACCCCGGCGGGGGTTCCTACAATGAGCAGTTCTTC
TRBD1 . TRBJ1-4 TRBV24-1 CATSDSRQGAVGKLFF TGTGCCACCAGTGATTCCAGACAGGGGGCTGTTGGAAAACTGTTTTTT
. . TRBJ2-7 TRBV19 CASSMDQGSREQYF TGTGCCAGTAGTATGGATCAGGGCAGTCGAGAGCAGTACTTC
. . TRBJ1-1 TRBV6-1 CASSEDWEQGAGAFF TGTGCCAGCAGTGAAGACTGGGAACAGGGCGCGGGAGCTTTCTTT